This is a list of T cell receptor beta chains from one sample in a study of CD8 T cells in ankylosing spondylitis. TCRdb re-derived calls from the 5' RACE reads in MiXCR, one entry per CDR3 protein. The sample records under 300,000 distinct CDR3 sequences, 10% to 13% being singletons. The sample taken for sequencing was blood, either unsorted or a sorted T cell fraction (not recorded which). These TCRs come from a male donor with ankylosing spondylitis or in good health (not recorded which). The CDR3 runs from the conserved cysteine through the conserved F or W. The D gene is left open where the match is weak. Some rows mark clone size as missing; the rest say once, few, many or name a class of expanded clone.

>TRBJ2-5|TRBD2|TRBV20-1|few
CSATPPSGGAKETQYF
TGCAGTGCTACCCCACCTAGCGGGGGGGCTAAAGAGACCCAGTACTTC
>TRBJ2-1|NA|TRBV24-1|many
CATSTGSYNEQFF
TGTGCCACCAGCACAGGGTCCTACAATGAGCAGTTCTTC
>TRBJ1-5|TRBD1|TRBV6-5|many
CASSYPGQGAAQPQHF
TGTGCCAGCAGTTACCCGGGACAGGGGGCTGCTCAGCCCCAGCATTTT
>TRBJ1-1|NA|TRBV18|many
CASSPPGQVAFF
TGTGCCAGCTCACCTCCGGGCCAGGTGGCTTTCTTT
>TRBJ2-1|NA|TRBV15|NA
CATSRGALSYNEQFF
TGTGCCACCAGCAGAGGGGCTCTGTCCTACAATGAGCAGTTCTTC
>TRBJ2-5|NA|TRBV5-1|many
CASNDDPPETQYF
TGCGCCAGCAACGATGATCCCCCAGAGACCCAGTACTTC
>TRBJ1-2|TRBD1|TRBV12-3/TRBV12-4|many
CASSPETGGVNGYTF
TGTGCCAGCAGTCCCGAGACAGGGGGCGTAAATGGCTACACCTTC
>TRBJ2-2|NA|TRBV5-1|many
CASSLDWDGELFF
TGCGCCAGCAGCTTGGATTGGGACGGGGAGCTGTTTTTT
>TRBJ2-7|TRBD1|TRBV12-3/TRBV12-4|many
CASSSGTEAYEQYF
TGTGCCAGCAGTTCCGGGACAGAAGCCTACGAGCAGTACTTC
>TRBJ2-3|NA|TRBV29-1|once
CSVVPVPSASTGTQYF
TGCAGCGTTGTCCCGGTTCCTTCTGCCAGCACAGGTACGCAGTATTTT
>TRBJ2-2|NA|TRBV5-1|many
CASSLGSTGELFF
TGCGCCAGCAGCTTGGGCAGCACCGGGGAGCTGTTTTTT